Listed below are T cell receptor beta chains from one sample, sequenced in a study of cytomegalovirus exposure and HLA in healthy donors. Sequencing used immunoSEQ multiplex PCR; TCRdb keeps in-frame clones, though not all of them. Of some 210,000 clones in the sample, roughly 80% were seen once. The sample taken for sequencing was PBMCs. The receptor source for this set is a woman aged 18-29 years in good health and CMV-seronegative. Each CDR3 is given with its conserved first and last residue. Fields, in order: J gene, clone size, D gene, V gene, CDR3 DNA, CDR3 protein. The D gene is left open where the match is weak. Not every row has a clone size; where given, it reads once, few, many or a size class.

TRBJ1-5 once - TRBV27 TGTGCCAGCAGTTTATCGAGGTGGGGACCCCAGGGTAATCAGCCCCAGCATTTT CASSLSRWGPQGNQPQHF
TRBJ1-4 - - TRBV11-2 TGTGCCAGCAGCCCCATTCACCTTGAAGTAGGGGAAAAACTGTTTTTT CASSPIHLEVGEKLFF
TRBJ1-1 - TRBD1 TRBV6-5 TGTGCCAGCAGTTACTCCCAAGGGACAGCTGGTTCGGCTTTCTTT CASSYSQGTAGSAFF
TRBJ1-4 - - TRBV27 TGTGCCAGCGGCCCGGGGGAGAGGGTTGAAAAACTGTTTTTT CASGPGERVEKLFF
TRBJ2-7 - - TRBV29-1 TGCAGCGTTGTGTACCCTACGTACGAGCAGTACTTC CSVVYPTYEQYF
TRBJ1-1 - - TRBV30 TGTGCCTGGAGTGCTGGCCTGAACACTGAAGCTTTCTTT CAWSAGLNTEAFF
TRBJ1-1 - - TRBV28 TGTGCCAGCAGGCCCATGAACACTGAAGCTTTCTTT CASRPMNTEAFF
TRBJ1-1 - - TRBV2 TGTGCCAGCAGTTACCGTACCAGAGACATGAACACTGAAGCTTTCTTT CASSYRTRDMNTEAFF
TRBJ2-6 - TRBD1 TRBV6-9 TGTGCCAGCCCCCCCGGGACAGGGATCTCTGGGGCCAACGTCCTGACTTTC CASPPGTGISGANVLTF
TRBJ2-3 once - TRBV28 TGTGCCAGCAGCCAGGCCACAGATACGCAGTATTTT CASSQATDTQYF
TRBJ2-7 - - TRBV10-3 TGTGCCATCAGTGAGAATGCGGTGTCCTACGAGCAGTACTTC CAISENAVSYEQYF
TRBJ1-1 - TRBD1 TRBV5-1 TGCGCCAGCAGCCAAGGGGGCCGGAACACTGAAGCTTTCTTT CASSQGGRNTEAFF
TRBJ1-2 few TRBD1 TRBV5-1 TGCGCCAGCAGTCCGGGACAGGGAGTCTATGGCTACACCTTC CASSPGQGVYGYTF
TRBJ2-1 - TRBD1 TRBV6-6 TGTGCCAGCAGTTACGGGGACAGGGAATCTGGCAATGAGCAGTTCTTC CASSYGDRESGNEQFF
TRBJ1-4 - - TRBV7-2 TGTGCCAGCAGCCCTCGGGACGGAACTGAAAAACTGTTTTTT CASSPRDGTEKLFF
TRBJ1-2 - TRBD1 TRBV28 TGTGCCAGCAGTGCCCGGACAGGGGGCCGCTATGGCTACACCTTC CASSARTGGRYGYTF
TRBJ1-5 - - TRBV5-1 TGCGCCAGCAGCTTGGGGCAGGGGCTGAATCAGCCCCAGCATTTT CASSLGQGLNQPQHF
TRBJ1-3 - - TRBV6-5 TGTGCCAGCAGTCGCTCTATTGGAAACACCATATATTTT CASSRSIGNTIYF
TRBJ2-7 - - TRBV5-1 TGCGCCAGCAGCTTCCTCAACTCCTACGAGCAGTACTTC CASSFLNSYEQYF
TRBJ2-3 - TRBD2 TRBV27 TGTGCCAGCAGCACTAGCGGGAGCCGTCATACGCAGTATTTT CASSTSGSRHTQYF
TRBJ1-2 few - TRBV9 TGTGCCAGCAGCGGAGGAACCTCTAACTATGGCTACACCTTC CASSGGTSNYGYTF
TRBJ2-7 - TRBD1 TRBV5-1 TGCGCCAGCAGCGCGGACAGGGTCGTTTACGAGCAGTACTTC CASSADRVVYEQYF
TRBJ1-4 - TRBD1 TRBV30 TGTGCCTGGACCGCAGACAGGGGAATAACTGAAAAACTGTTTTTT CAWTADRGITEKLFF
TRBJ2-7 - - TRBV27 TGTGCCAGCAGTTTAAACGGATACTACGAGCAGTACTTC CASSLNGYYEQYF
TRBJ2-7 - TRBD1 TRBV5-6 TGTGCCAGCAGCCCCGGGACAGTCACCTACGAGCAGTACTTC CASSPGTVTYEQYF
TRBJ2-7 - - TRBV6-6 TGTGCCAGCAGCATCGCAGGTACCGAGCAGTACTTC CASSIAGTEQYF
TRBJ2-7 - - TRBV15 TGTGCCACCAGCACCAATGGACATTCCTACGAGCAGTACTTC CATSTNGHSYEQYF